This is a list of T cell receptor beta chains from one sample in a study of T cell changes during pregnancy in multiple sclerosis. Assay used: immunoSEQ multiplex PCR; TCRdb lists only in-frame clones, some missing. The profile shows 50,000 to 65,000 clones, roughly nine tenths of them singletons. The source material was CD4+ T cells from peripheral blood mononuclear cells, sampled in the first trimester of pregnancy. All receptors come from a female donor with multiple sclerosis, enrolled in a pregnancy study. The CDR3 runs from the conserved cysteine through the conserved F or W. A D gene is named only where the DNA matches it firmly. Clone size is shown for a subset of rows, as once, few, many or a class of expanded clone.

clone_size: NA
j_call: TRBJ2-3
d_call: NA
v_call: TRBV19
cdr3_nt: TGTGCCAGTAGTATCCCAACGACAGGTACTAGCACAGATACGCAGTATTTT
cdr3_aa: CASSIPTTGTSTDTQYF

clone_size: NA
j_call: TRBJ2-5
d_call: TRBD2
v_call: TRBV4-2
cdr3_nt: TGTGCCAGCAGCCAAGTCGGCGGGAGGGAGACCCAGTACTTC
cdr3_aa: CASSQVGGRETQYF

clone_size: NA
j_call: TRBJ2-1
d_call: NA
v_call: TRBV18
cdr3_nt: TGTGCCAGCTCACCCGCTAACGGACAGTATGAGCAGTTCTTC
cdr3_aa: CASSPANGQYEQFF

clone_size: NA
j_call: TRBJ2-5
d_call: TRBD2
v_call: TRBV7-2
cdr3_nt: TGTGCCAGCAGCTTTAGCGGGGGGGCCCAAGAGACCCAGTACTTC
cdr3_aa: CASSFSGGAQETQYF

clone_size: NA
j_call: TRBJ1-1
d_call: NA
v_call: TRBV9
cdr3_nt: TGTGCCAGCAGCGTAGTTCCCAGGGCAGCGGAAGCTTTCTTT
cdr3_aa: CASSVVPRAAEAFF

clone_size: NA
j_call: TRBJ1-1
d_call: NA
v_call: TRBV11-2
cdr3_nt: TGTGCCAGCAGCTTAGTCGGTAGCGCTGAAGCTTTCTTT
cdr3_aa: CASSLVGSAEAFF

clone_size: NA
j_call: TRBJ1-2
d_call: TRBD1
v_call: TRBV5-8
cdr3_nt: TGTGCCAGCAGCTTGAGGGTCGGGGACAGCTATGGCTACACCTTC
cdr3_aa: CASSLRVGDSYGYTF

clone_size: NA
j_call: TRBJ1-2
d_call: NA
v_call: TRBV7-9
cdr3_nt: TGTGCCAGCAGCTTCGAGAACTATGGCTACACCTTC
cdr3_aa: CASSFENYGYTF

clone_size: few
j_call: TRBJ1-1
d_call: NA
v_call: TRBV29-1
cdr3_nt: TGCAGCGTGGAAAAGGGGCTCAACACTGAAGCTTTCTTT
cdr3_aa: CSVEKGLNTEAFF

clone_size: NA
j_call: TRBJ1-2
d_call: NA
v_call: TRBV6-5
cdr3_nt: TGTGCCAGCAGTTACCGGATAGGGAGTGGCTACACCTTC
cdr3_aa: CASSYRIGSGYTF

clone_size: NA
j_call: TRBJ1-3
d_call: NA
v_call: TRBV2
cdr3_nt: TGTGCCAGCATCCGGGAGGCCTCTGGAAACACCATATATTTT
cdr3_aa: CASIREASGNTIYF

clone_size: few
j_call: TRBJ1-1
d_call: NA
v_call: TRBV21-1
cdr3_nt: TGTGCCAGCAGCAAACTTAGGACAGAACTGAACACTGAAGCTTTCTTT
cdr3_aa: CASSKLRTELNTEAFF

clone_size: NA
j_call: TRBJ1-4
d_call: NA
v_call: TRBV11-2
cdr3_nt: TGTGCCAGCAGCGGGCGGGGGATGGGCGAAAAACTGTTTTTT
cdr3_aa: CASSGRGMGEKLFF

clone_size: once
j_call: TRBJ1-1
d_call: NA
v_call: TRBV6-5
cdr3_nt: TGTGCCAGCAGCCCCCGGACAGCAATGAACACTGAAGCTTTCTTT
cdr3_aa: CASSPRTAMNTEAFF

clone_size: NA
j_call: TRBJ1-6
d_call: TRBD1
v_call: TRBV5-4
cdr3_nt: TGTGCCAGCAGTCCTCGGGCGACAGGGGGGAATTCACCCCTCCACTTT
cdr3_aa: CASSPRATGGNSPLHF

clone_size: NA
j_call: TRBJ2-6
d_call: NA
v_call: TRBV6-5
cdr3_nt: TGTGCCAGCAGTTCCTTGGGGGCCAACGTCCTGACTTTC
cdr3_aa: CASSSLGANVLTF

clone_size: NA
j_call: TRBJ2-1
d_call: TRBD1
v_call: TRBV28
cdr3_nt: TGTGCCAGCAGTTCACAACCGGGACAGGGGGCGGGCTCCTACAATGAGCAGTTCTTC
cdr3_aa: CASSSQPGQGAGSYNEQFF

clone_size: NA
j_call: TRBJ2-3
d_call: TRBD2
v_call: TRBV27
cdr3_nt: TGTGCCAGCAGTCGACTAGCGGGGGCCCTGACCCCTGGCACAGATACGCAGTATTTT
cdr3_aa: CASSRLAGALTPGTDTQYF

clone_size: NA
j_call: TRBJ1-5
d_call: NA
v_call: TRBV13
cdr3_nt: TGTGCCAGCAGCCCCCCGACTCGGGATTATAGCAATCAGCCCCAGCATTTT
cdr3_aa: CASSPPTRDYSNQPQHF

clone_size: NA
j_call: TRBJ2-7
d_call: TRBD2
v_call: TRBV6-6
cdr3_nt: TGTGCCAGCAGTCCAGCTAGCGGGGGGCCGTACGAGCAGTACTTC
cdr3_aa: CASSPASGGPYEQYF

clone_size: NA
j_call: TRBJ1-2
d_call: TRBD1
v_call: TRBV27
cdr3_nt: TGTGCCAGCAGTAGCCGGGACAGGGGGCGCGGCTATGGCTACACCTTC
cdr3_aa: CASSSRDRGRGYGYTF

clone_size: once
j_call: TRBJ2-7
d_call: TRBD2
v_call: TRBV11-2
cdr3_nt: TGTGCCAGCAGCTTAGAGGCCTGGACTAGCGGGGACCGCCCCGAGCAGTACTTC
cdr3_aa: CASSLEAWTSGDRPEQYF

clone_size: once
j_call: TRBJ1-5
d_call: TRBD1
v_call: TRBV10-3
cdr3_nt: TGTGCCATCAGTGAGGGACAGGGTGACCAGCCCCAGCATTTT
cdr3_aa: CAISEGQGDQPQHF

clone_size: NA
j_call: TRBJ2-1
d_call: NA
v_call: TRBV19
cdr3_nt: TGTGCCAGTAGTACGCGTCTCAACAATGAGCAGTTCTTC
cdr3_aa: CASSTRLNNEQFF

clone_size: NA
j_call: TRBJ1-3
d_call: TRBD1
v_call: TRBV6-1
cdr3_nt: TGTGCCAGCAGTGCCGTCGGGACAGCCGGCGGAAACACCATATATTTT
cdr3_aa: CASSAVGTAGGNTIYF

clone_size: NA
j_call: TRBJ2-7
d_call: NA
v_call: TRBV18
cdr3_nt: TGTGCCAGCTCACCTCCCACGCGGGGGCCCTACGAGCAGTACTTC
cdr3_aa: CASSPPTRGPYEQYF

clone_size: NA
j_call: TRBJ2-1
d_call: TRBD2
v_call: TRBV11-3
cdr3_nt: TGTGCCAGCAGCCCTGGGGGGGGAGCCTACAATGAGCAGTTCTTC
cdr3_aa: CASSPGGGAYNEQFF

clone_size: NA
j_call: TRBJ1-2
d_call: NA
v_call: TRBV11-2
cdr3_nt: TGTGCCAGCAGCTTCGGGGATGGCTACACCTTC
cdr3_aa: CASSFGDGYTF

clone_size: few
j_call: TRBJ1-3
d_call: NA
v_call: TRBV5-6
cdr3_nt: TGTGCCAGCAGCCTCAGGGGATCCATATATTTT
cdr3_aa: CASSLRGSIYF

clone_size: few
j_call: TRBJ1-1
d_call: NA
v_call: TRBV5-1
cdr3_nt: TGCGCCAGCAGCGGGGAAGGACAGAAGACTTTCTTT
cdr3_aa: CASSGEGQKTFF

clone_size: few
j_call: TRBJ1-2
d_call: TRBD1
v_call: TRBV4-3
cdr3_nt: TGCGCCAGCAGCCAAGACGGGACAGGGCGGTATGGCTACACCTTC
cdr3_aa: CASSQDGTGRYGYTF

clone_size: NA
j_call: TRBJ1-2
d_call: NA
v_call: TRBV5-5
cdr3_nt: TGTGCCAGCAGCTTGGACAGTAATTTTAACTATGGCTACACCTTC
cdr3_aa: CASSLDSNFNYGYTF

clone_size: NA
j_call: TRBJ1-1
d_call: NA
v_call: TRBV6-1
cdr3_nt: TGTGCCAGCAGTGTGAAACAGGGCACCACTGAAGCTTTCTTT
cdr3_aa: CASSVKQGTTEAFF

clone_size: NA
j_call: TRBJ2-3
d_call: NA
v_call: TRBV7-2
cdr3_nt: TGTGCCAGCAGCTCGGACTATTCCGATACGCAGTATTTT
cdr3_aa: CASSSDYSDTQYF

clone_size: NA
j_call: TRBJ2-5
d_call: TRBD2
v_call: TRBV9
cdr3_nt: TGTGCCAGCAGTAGCGGGGCGTACCAAGAGACCCAGTACTTC
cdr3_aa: CASSSGAYQETQYF

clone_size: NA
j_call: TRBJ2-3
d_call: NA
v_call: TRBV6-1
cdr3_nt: TGTGCCAGCAGTGTCGCGGATACGCAGTATTTT
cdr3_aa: CASSVADTQYF

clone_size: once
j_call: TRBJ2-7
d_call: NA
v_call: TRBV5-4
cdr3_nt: TGTGCCAGCAGCTTGGCAGGGATAAACTCCTACGAGCAGTACTTC
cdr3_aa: CASSLAGINSYEQYF

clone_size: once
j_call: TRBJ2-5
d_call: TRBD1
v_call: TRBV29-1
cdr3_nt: TGCAGCGTTGGACAGGGTCCCCAAGAGACCCAGTACTTC
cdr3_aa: CSVGQGPQETQYF

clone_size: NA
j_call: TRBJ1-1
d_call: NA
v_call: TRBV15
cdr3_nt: TGTGCCACCAGCCCAGGGCGGACTGAAGCTTTCTTT
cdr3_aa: CATSPGRTEAFF

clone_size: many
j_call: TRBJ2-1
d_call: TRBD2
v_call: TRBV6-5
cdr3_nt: TGTGCCAGCAGTATCCGGCACGGGGGGGATTCGGTAAAGTTCTTC
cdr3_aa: CASSIRHGGDSVKFF